The 32 T cell receptor beta chains given below trace back to one sample, sequenced in a study of vaccination effects on CD4 cells after COVID-19. The method was immunoSEQ multiplex PCR; TCRdb's version includes in-frame clones alone and lacks a portion of them. Of some 74,000 clones listed, about 80% are singletons. Antigen-specific CD4+ T cells expanded by the ViraFEST assay with viral peptide pools were then sequenced. Researchers isolated CD4+ T cells once approximately eleven days of culture had elapsed. The vaccine given was either BNT162b2 or mRNA-1273, in two doses. For these receptors, no antigen is known. The sequencing used CD4+ T cells from PBMCs cultured with HCoV-229E spike peptides, collected after COVID-19 vaccination. Every receptor here comes from a human donor who received a COVID-19 vaccine.

This clone was seen once. The chain couples TRBV4-2 to TRBJ2-3; D is undetermined. Germline lookup yields CDR1 LGHNA and CDR2 YNFKEQ. The CDR3 covers 13 residues. V gave up 3 bases and J gave up 6 bases, with 10 bases separating them. The CDR3 nucleotides read TGTGCCAGCAGCCAGGAATTAGGGGATACGCAGTATTTT. Protein: CASSQELGDTQYF.

The gene calls are TRBV27 and TRBJ2-7; possibly TRBD1 for D (5 bases). Germline lookup yields CDR1 MNHEY and CDR2 SMNVEV (reference sequence). The V end lost 8 bases, the J end lost 1 base, and 12 bases lay between the germline ends. The CDR3 sequence is 13 residues long. The CDR3 DNA is TGTGCCAGCGGTCGTGGACAATCCTACGAGCAGTACGTC. This sequence encodes CASGRGQSYEQYV.

The V gene is TRBV28, the J gene TRBJ2-5; D may correspond to TRBD1 or TRBD2 (7 bases each). With 6 bases removed from V and 5 bases from J, the gap between germline ends came to 28 bases. CDR3 length equals 18 residues. CDR1 MDHEN and CDR2 SYDVKM come from the germline V gene. CDR3 nucleotides: TGTGCCAGCAGGAGGGGGCCACGGGGCGGCAGGGAGGGTGAGACCCAGTACTTC. Protein product: CASRRGPRGGREGETQYF.

This chain uses TRBV6-5 with TRBJ1-1, with unresolved D. In germline, CDR1 is MNHEY, CDR2 SVGAGI. CDR3 length: 15 residues. V was clipped by 0 bases and J by 5 bases, with 13 bases between them. CDR3 loop: CASSYSAGRRTEAFF. CDR3 nucleotide sequence: TGTGCCAGCAGTTACTCGGCAGGTAGGCGGACTGAAGCTTTCTTT.

The chain carries TRBV3-1 (or the pseudogene TRBV3-2) and TRBJ1-6, with D unresolved. CDR1 is LGHDT, CDR2 YNNKEL, per germline (reference sequence). The CDR3 is 14 residues long. V was shortened by 1 base and J by 10 bases, with 11 bases between the two germline ends. This chain's CDR3 is CASSQVQASSPLHF. The CDR3 region has the DNA TGTGCCAGCAGCCAAGTTCAGGCGAGCTCACCCCTCCACTTT.

This sequence joins TRBV24-1 and TRBJ2-3, with 10 bases lining up with TRBD1. The CDR3 runs 16 residues. The germline CDR1 and CDR2 sequences are KGHDR and SFDVKD. The V segment lost 1 base and the J segment 3 bases; nucleotides outside the gene matches: 3. This chain's CDR3 is CATSDFDRGRTDTQYF. The CDR3, as DNA: TGTGCCACCAGTGATTTCGACAGGGGGCGAACAGATACGCAGTATTTT.

The chain joins TRBV12-5 to TRBJ2-2; the D is unclear. The germline gives CDR1 LGHNT, CDR2 FRNRAP. CDR3 length: 15 amino acids. The V end lost 1 base, the J end lost 1 base, and 7 bases lay between the germline ends. CDR3 sequence reads: CASGLGHGNTGELFF. CDR3 coding DNA: TGTGCTAGTGGTTTGGGCCACGGGAACACCGGGGAGCTGTTTTTT.

This chain connects TRBV19 to TRBJ1-2; D uncertain. Trimming took 4 bases from V and 7 from J, leaving 16 bases between them. In germline, CDR1 is LNHDA, CDR2 SQIVND (reference sequence). The CDR3 consists of 14 residues. The CDR3 reads CASSTPTKRRGYTF. The CDR3 nucleotides are TGTGCCAGTAGTACCCCGACGAAGCGACGTGGCTACACCTTC.

The gene calls are TRBV11-3 and TRBJ2-5; a possible D gene is TRBD1 (6 bases). The V end lost 4 bases, the J end lost 2 bases, and 11 bases lay between the germline ends. The CDR3 spans 14 residues. Germline V gene lookup returns CDR1 SGHNT and CDR2 YENEEA. The CDR3 protein is CASSSRTGQETQYF. CDR3 coding DNA: TGTGCCAGCAGCTCCCGCACAGGGCAAGAGACCCAGTACTTC.

CDR3 sequence reads: CASGPDIFGANVLTF. For the CDR3, the DNA is TGTGCTAGTGGGCCGGACATCTTTGGGGCCAACGTCCTGACTTTC. This sequence joins TRBV12-5 and TRBJ2-6; tentative D call: TRBD1 (5 bases). Trimming removed 6 bases at V and 3 bases at J, with 12 bases between. CDR1 is LGHNT and CDR2 is FRNRAP in the germline V gene. CDR3 length equals 15 residues. The whole variable domain, filled in from reference TRBV12-5 and TRBJ2-6, reads DARVTQTPRHKVTEMGQEVTMRCQPILGHNTVFWYRQTMMQGLELLAYFRNRAPLDDSGMPKDRFSAEMPDATLATLKIQPSEPRDSAVYFCASGPDIFGANVLTFGAGSRLTVL.

The V and J genes are TRBV5-1 and TRBJ2-3; 7 nucleotides align to TRBD2. Germline values: CDR1 SGHRS, CDR2 YFSETQ. The junction had 6 bases not matched to a gene; V was cut back by 1 base and J by 4 bases. This CDR3 spans 15 amino acids. The CDR3 DNA sequence: TGCGCCAGCAGCTTGAACGGGGAGGGCCCAGATACGCAGTATTTT. Residues: CASSLNGEGPDTQYF.

The CDR3 protein is CASSQNPHRGNIGTQYF. The CDR3, as DNA: TGCGCCAGCAGCCAAAACCCCCACAGGGGGAATATTGGGACCCAGTACTTC. The rearrangement links TRBV4-3 to TRBJ2-5; 8 nucleotides agree with TRBD1. The germline CDR1 and CDR2 sequences are LGHNA and YSLEER. This CDR3 spans 17 amino acids. V lost 2 bases and J lost 7; bases outside the gene matches: 15.

This rearrangement joins TRBV7-8 to TRBJ2-5; no definite D call. This CDR3 is 15 amino acids long. Germline CDR1 SGHVS, CDR2 FQNEAQ. V lost 3 bases and J 4 bases, leaving 15 bases between the germline ends. CDR3 loop: CASSLPPGRRETQYF. DNA of the CDR3: TGTGCCAGCAGCTTGCCTCCCGGACGTCGAGAGACCCAGTACTTC.

The V gene is TRBV7-2, the J gene TRBJ2-7, with 9 nucleotides matching TRBD1. V trimming: 3 bases; J trimming: 8 bases; junction bases outside the gene matches: 5. This CDR3 comprises 13 residues. Germline CDR1 is SGHTA and CDR2 is FQGNSA. CDR3 protein: CASSLQQGAQQYV. The CDR3 bases are TGTGCCAGCAGCTTGCAACAGGGGGCACAGCAGTACGTC.

The J gene is TRBJ1-1, the V gene TRBV5-1; D is unresolved. Looked up from germline, CDR1 is SGHRS and CDR2 is YFSETQ. The CDR3 totals 13 residues. V was cut by 1 base and J by 2 bases, with 6 bases left in between. The CDR3 here is CASSLTINTEAFF. The DNA for the CDR3 is TGCGCCAGCAGCTTGACGATTAACACTGAAGCTTTCTTT.

This chain joins TRBV2 and TRBJ1-2; D may be TRBD1 (5 bases). The CDR3 contains 15 residues. The V gene's germline CDR1 is SNHLY and CDR2 FYNNEI. The V gene lost 7 bases and the J gene lost 8 bases, with 23 bases spanning the gap. The CDR3 sequence: CASIPGGVSGGGYTF. In DNA form, the CDR3 reads TGTGCCAGCATCCCGGGGGGGGTATCTGGAGGGGGCTACACCTTC.

This clone was counted between two and nine times. This sequence joins TRBV5-1 and TRBJ1-2; TRBD1 agrees at 9 bases. Looked up from germline, CDR1 is SGHRS and CDR2 is YFSETQ. The CDR3 covers 15 residues. The V segment lost 0 bases and the J segment 6 bases; nucleotides outside the gene matches: 6. CDR3 sequence reads: CASSLVGQGIDGYTF. In DNA form, the CDR3 reads TGCGCCAGCAGCTTGGTCGGACAGGGGATTGATGGCTACACCTTC.

This clone has more than one count but fewer than ten. V gene TRBV9 combines with J gene TRBJ1-1; perhaps TRBD1 as D (5 bases). Germline CDR1 SGDLS, CDR2 YYNGEE. Trimming stripped 4 bases from V and 4 bases from J, with 17 bases between. The CDR3 runs 15 residues. CDR3 residues: CASSTLGQGVTEAFF. In DNA, the CDR3 is TGTGCCAGCAGCACTTTGGGGCAGGGAGTCACTGAAGCTTTCTTT.

The chain combines TRBV7-2 with TRBJ1-2, with a tentative D call TRBD1 (6 bases). CDR1 SGHTA and CDR2 FQGNSA come from the germline V gene. Trimming stripped 5 bases from V and 8 bases from J, with 21 bases between. This CDR3 has 15 residues. This CDR3 is CASSPGGWGPSGYTF. The DNA of the CDR3 is TGTGCCAGCAGCCCCGGGGGCTGGGGGCCGAGCGGCTACACCTTC.

The chain recombines TRBV18 with TRBJ1-6; TRBD1 matches at 8 bases. Looked up from germline, CDR1 is KGHSH and CDR2 is LQKENI. V dropped 1 base and J dropped 7; count of bases not matched to a gene: 3. The length of the CDR3 is 15 residues. The CDR3 DNA sequence: TGTGCCAGCTCACCACAACAGGGGGAGAATTCACCCCTCCACTTT. Protein product: CASSPQQGENSPLHF. The variable domain in full, with the rest retrieved from reference TRBV18 and TRBJ1-6, is NAGVMQNPRHLVRRRGQEARLRCSPMKGHSHVYWYRQLPEEGLKFMVYLQKENIIDESGMPKERFSAEFPKEGPSILRIQQVVRGDSAAYFCASSPQQGENSPLHFGNGTRLTVT.

The chain recombines TRBV5-1 with TRBJ1-3; D might be TRBD1 (6 bases). CDR1 SGHRS and CDR2 YFSETQ come from the germline V gene. Trimming left V 4 bases short and J 4 bases short, with 12 bases between. CDR3 size: 14 residues. In DNA, the CDR3 is TGCGCCAGCAGCCCGGACAGCACGGGAAACACCATATATTTT. It encodes CASSPDSTGNTIYF.

J is TRBJ1-2 and V is TRBV5-1; possibly TRBD1 for D (6 bases). CDR3 length: 15 amino acids. V was shortened by 0 bases and J by 2 bases, with 11 bases between the two germline ends. Germline CDR1 SGHRS, CDR2 YFSETQ. This CDR3 reads CASSLALQGNYGYTF. CDR3 DNA: TGCGCCAGCAGCTTGGCTCTCCAGGGGAACTATGGCTACACCTTC.

This chain connects TRBV5-1 to TRBJ1-3; 10 bases agree with TRBD1. The V and J ends lost 5 bases and 4 bases, in that order; junction bases with no gene match: 3. This CDR3 contains 14 residues. Per germline, CDR1 SGHRS and CDR2 YFSETQ. For the CDR3, the DNA is TGCGCCAGCAGTGACAGGGGGCAAGGAAACACCATATATTTT. Amino acids: CASSDRGQGNTIYF.

This chain links TRBV6-5 with TRBJ1-2, with unresolved D. The CDR3 length is 13 residues. Germline lookup yields CDR1 MNHEY and CDR2 SVGAGI. V lost 2 bases and J lost 3, with 7 bases in between. CDR3 amino acids: CASSYTYDYGYTF. For the CDR3, the DNA is TGTGCCAGCAGTTACACCTATGACTATGGCTACACCTTC.

CDR3 sequence (DNA): TGTGCCAGCAGTCGGGACAGGGGGCGCGAAGATACGCAGTATTTT. This translates into CASSRDRGREDTQYF. V usage is TRBV7-9 and J usage is TRBJ2-3; 12 bases are a match to TRBD1. Germline CDR1 is SEHNR and CDR2 is FQNEAQ (reference sequence). The CDR3 is 15 amino acids. Trimming took 6 bases from V and 5 from J; bases not matched to a gene: 6.

The chain carries TRBV28 and TRBJ1-2; D perhaps matches TRBD1 (5 bases). The ends were cut back, 1 base at V and 8 bases at J, with 17 bases in the middle. The CDR3 is 15 amino acids. Germline CDR1 and CDR2: MDHEN and SYDVKM. CDR3 protein: CASSLYQGVRQGYTF. In nucleotides, the CDR3 is TGTGCCAGCAGTTTATACCAGGGAGTAAGGCAGGGCTACACCTTC.

The chain couples TRBV24-1 to TRBJ1-1; TRBD1 agrees at 7 bases. V shed 4 bases and J 7 bases; nucleotides not matched to a gene: 8. This CDR3 comprises 14 residues. CDR1 is KGHDR and CDR2 is SFDVKD in the germline V gene. The CDR3 sequence: CATSDSGQIHEAFF. The CDR3 nucleotides are TGTGCCACCAGTGACTCGGGACAGATACATGAAGCTTTCTTT.

J is TRBJ2-1 and V is TRBV7-2, with 8 bases that match TRBD2. The CDR3 runs 16 residues. The germline CDR1 and CDR2 sequences are SGHTA and FQGNSA. V shed 5 bases and J 6 bases; nucleotides not matched to a gene: 12. The CDR3 region has the DNA TGTGCCAGCAGCCAGAGGGCTACGGGACTAGGCAATGAGCAGTTCTTC. Residues: CASSQRATGLGNEQFF.

A few counts support this clone. V is TRBV19 and J is TRBJ1-4; perhaps TRBD1 as D (6 bases). The germline CDR1 and CDR2 sequences are LNHDA and SQIVND (reference sequence). Trimming pared 5 bases from V and 0 bases from J, leaving 13 bases between. The CDR3 consists of 16 residues. The DNA for the CDR3 is TGTGCCAGTAGTCCGATACAGGGTGCAACTAATGAAAAACTGTTTTTT. Its translation: CASSPIQGATNEKLFF.

CDR3 sequence: CASSQARQGNTGELFF. CDR3 coding DNA: TGTGCCAGCAGCCAAGCCCGACAGGGCAACACCGGGGAGCTGTTTTTT. The chain joins TRBV2 to TRBJ2-2; 7 bases are shared with TRBD1. Germline lookup yields CDR1 SNHLY and CDR2 FYNNEI. The CDR3 runs 16 residues. V dropped 6 bases and J dropped 2; count of bases not matched to a gene: 9.

V gene TRBV7-7 combines with J gene TRBJ2-2, with D hard to call. CDR1 and CDR2 (germline): SSHAT, FNYEAQ (reference sequence). With 1 base removed from V and 4 bases from J, the gap between germline ends came to 4 bases. The CDR3 length is 13 residues. CDR3 nucleotides: TGTGCCAGCAGCTTAGGGCCCACCGGGGAGCTGTTTTTT. Translation gives CASSLGPTGELFF.

This chain links TRBV5-1 with TRBJ2-5, with 9 bases that match TRBD1. The germline V gene has CDR1 SGHRS and CDR2 YFSETQ. The CDR3 is 15 residues long. The J segment lost 2 bases and the V segment lost 5 bases, leaving 7 bases of the junction unmatched. The CDR3 bases are TGCGCCAGCAGACCGGGGACAGGGTCTCAAGAGACCCAGTACTTC. It translates to CASRPGTGSQETQYF.